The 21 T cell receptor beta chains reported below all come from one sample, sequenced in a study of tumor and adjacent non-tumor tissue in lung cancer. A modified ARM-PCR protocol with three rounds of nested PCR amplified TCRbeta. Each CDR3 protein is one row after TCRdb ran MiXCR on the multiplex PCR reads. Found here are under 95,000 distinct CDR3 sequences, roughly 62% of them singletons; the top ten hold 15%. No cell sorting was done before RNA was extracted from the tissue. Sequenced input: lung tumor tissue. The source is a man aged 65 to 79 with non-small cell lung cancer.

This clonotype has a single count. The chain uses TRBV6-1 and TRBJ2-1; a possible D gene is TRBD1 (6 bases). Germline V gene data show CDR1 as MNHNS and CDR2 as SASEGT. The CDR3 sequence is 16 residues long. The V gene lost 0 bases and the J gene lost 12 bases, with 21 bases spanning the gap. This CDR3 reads CASSEALRGSCSVQFF. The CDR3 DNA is TGTGCCAGCAGTGAAGCGCTCAGGGGCTCCTGCAGTGTGCAGTTCTTC.

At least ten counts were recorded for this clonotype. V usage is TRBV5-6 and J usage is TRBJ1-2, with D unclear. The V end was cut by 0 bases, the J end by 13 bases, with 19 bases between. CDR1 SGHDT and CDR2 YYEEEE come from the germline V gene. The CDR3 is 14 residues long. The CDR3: CASSLGSAQSRGTF. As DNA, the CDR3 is TGTGCCAGCAGCTTGGGCTCAGCTCAGTCCCGGGGCACCTTC. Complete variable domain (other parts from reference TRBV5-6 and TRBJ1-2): DAGVTQSPTHLIKTRGQQVTLRCSPKSGHDTVSWYQQALGQGPQFIFQYYEEEERQRGNFPDRFSGHQFPNYSSELNVNALLLGDSALYLCASSLGSAQSRGTFGSGTRLTVV.

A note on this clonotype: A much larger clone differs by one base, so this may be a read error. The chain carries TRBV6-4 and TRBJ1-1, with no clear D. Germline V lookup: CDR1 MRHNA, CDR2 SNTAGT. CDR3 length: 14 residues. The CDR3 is CTSSLEGENTEAFF. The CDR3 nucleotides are TGTACCAGCAGCCTCGAGGGTGAGAACACTGAAGCTTTCTTT.

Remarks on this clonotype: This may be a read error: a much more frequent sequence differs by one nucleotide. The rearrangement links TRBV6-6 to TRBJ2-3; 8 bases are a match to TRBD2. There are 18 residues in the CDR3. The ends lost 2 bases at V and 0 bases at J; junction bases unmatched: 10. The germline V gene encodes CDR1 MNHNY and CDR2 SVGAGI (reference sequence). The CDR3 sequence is CASSYPPRLAISTDTQYF. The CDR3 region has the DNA TGTGCCAGCAGTTACCCGCCCCGACTAGCGATTAGCACAGATACGCAGTATTTT.

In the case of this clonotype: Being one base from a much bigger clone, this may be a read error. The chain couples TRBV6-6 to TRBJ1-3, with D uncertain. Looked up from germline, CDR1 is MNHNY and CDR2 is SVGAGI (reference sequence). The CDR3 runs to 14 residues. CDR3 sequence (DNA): TGTGCCAGCACCTTAGACAACCCTGGAAACACCGTATATTTT. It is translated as CASTLDNPGNTVYF.

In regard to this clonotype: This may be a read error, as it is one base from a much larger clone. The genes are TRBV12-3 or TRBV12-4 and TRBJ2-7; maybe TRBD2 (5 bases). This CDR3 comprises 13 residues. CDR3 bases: TGTGCCAGGAGTTTAGAGCGGACCTACGAGCAGTACTTC. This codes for CARSLERTYEQYF.

Written as DNA, the CDR3 is TGTGCCAGCTACTCCTTTAGCGGGAGGATCTACAATGAGCAGTTCTTC. It is translated as CASYSFSGRIYNEQFF. V and J are TRBV28 and TRBJ2-1; TRBD2 agrees at 10 bases. This CDR3 is 16 amino acids long. The ends lost 8 bases at V and 3 bases at J; junction bases unmatched: 10. Germline V gene sequence: CDR1 MDHEN, CDR2 SYDVKM.

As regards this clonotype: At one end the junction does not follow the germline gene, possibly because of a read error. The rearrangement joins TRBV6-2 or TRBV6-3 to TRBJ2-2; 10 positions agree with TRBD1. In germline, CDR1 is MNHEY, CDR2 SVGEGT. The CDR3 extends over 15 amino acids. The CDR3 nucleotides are TGTGCCAGCAGAGGCGGGACAGGGGACACCGGGGAGCTGTCCTTT. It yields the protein CASRGGTGDTGELSF.

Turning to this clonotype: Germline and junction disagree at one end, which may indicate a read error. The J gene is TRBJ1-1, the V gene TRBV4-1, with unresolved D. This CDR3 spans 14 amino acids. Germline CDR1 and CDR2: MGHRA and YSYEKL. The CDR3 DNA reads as TGCGCCAGCAGCCAAGAACGTGTGAACACTGAAGCTTCCTTT. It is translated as CASSQERVNTEASF.

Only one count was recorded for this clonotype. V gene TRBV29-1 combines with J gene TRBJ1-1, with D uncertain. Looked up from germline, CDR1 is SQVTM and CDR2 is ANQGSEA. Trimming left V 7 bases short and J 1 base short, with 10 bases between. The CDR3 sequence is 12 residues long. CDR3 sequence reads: CSAVTANTEAFF. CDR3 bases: TGCAGCGCTGTAACAGCGAACACTGAAGCTTTCTTT.

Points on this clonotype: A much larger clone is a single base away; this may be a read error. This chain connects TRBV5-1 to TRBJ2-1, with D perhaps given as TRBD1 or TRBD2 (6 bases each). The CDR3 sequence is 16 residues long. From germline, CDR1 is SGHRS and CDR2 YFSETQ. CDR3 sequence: CASSPLTGRGGNERFF. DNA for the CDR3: TGCGCCAGCAGCCCACTGACAGGTCGGGGAGGCAATGAGCGGTTCTTC.

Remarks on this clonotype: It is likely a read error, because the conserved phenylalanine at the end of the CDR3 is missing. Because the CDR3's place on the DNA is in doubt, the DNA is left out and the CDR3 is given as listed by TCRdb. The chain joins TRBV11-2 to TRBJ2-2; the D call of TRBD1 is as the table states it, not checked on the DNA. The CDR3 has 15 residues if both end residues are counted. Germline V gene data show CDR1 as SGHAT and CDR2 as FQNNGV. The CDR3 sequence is CASSLGRERTGELLI.

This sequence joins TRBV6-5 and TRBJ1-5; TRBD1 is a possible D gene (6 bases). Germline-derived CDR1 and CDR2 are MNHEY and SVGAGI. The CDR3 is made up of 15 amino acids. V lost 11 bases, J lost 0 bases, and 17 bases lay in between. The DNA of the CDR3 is TGTGCCGGTAGCTCTACAGGGCGTAGCAATCAGCCCCAGCATTTT. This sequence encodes CAGSSTGRSNQPQHF.

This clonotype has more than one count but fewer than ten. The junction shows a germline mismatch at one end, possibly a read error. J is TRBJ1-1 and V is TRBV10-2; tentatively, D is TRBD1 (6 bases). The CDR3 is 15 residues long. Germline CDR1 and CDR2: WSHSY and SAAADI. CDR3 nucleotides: TGCGCCAACAGGGAAAACGCCGGGACTACCACTGAAGCTATCTTT. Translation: CANRENAGTTTEAIF.

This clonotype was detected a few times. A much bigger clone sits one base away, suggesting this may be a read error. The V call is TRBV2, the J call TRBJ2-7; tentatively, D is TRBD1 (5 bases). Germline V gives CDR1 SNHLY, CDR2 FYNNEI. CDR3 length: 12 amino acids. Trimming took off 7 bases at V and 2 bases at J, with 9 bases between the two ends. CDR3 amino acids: CASIDSTYEQYF. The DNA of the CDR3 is TGTGCCAGCATCGACAGTACCTACGAGCAGTACTTC.

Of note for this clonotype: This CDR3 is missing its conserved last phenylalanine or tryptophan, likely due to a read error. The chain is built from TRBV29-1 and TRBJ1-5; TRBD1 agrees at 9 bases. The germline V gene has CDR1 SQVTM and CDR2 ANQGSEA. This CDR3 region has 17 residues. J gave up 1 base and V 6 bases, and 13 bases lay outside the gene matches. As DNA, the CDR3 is TGCAGCGTAGACATCAAGACAGGGGGTTCGAGCAATCAGCCCCAGCATCTT. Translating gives CSVDIKTGGSSNQPQHL.

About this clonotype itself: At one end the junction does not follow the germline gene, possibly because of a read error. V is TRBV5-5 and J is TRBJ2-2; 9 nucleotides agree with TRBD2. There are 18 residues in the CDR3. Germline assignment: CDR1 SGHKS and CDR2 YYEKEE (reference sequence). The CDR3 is CTSSPKGLAGTQPRELFF. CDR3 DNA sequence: TGTACCAGCAGCCCTAAAGGGCTAGCGGGGACCCAACCCCGGGAGCTGTTTTTT.

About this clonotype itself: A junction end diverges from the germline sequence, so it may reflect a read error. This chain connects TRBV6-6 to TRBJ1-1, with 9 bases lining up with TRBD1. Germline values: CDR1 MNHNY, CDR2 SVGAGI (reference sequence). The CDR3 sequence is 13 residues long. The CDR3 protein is CASGYPGTGEAFF. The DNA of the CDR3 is TGTGCCAGCGGTTACCCCGGGACAGGGGAAGCTTTCTTT.

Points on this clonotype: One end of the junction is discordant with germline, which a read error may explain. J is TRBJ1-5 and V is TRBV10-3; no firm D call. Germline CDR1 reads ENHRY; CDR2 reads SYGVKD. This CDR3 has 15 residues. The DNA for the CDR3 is TGTGCCATCAGTGAGTTAGAAGGCAGCAGTCAGCCCCAGCATTTT. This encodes CAISELEGSSQPQHF.

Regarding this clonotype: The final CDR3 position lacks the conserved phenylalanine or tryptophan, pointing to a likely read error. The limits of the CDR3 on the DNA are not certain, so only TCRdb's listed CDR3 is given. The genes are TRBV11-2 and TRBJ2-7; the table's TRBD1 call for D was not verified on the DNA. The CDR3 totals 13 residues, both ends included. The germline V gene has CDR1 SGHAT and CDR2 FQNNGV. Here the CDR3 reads CASSLDPGCEQYI.

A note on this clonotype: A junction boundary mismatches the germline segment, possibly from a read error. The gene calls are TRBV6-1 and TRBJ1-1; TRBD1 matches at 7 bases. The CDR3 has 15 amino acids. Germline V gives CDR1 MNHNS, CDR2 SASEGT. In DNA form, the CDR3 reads TGTGTCAGCACCCACGCTAGATCAGGGGGCACTGAAGCTTTCTTT. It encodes CVSTHARSGGTEAFF.